The 16 T cell receptor beta chains reported below all come from one sample, sequenced in a study of early stage breast cancer tumors. Produced via immunoSEQ multiplex PCR; TCRdb's table is partial and in-frame only. The data contain about 20,000 clones, 70% to 80% of them singletons. Sample: blood. These receptors were taken from a person aged 55 to 70 with breast cancer.

This sequence joins TRBV5-1 and TRBJ2-3; D gene unclear. V lost 4 bases, J lost 0 bases, and 21 bases lay in between. The CDR3 is made up of 18 amino acids. CDR1 SGHRS and CDR2 YFSETQ come from the germline V gene. The CDR3 nucleotides are TGCGCCAGCAGCCCCCATTTGGAGTCAATATCTAGCACAGATACGCAGTATTTT. This translates into CASSPHLESISSTDTQYF.

The rearrangement links TRBV18 to TRBJ1-5, with D perhaps TRBD1 (5 bases). V lost 2 bases to trimming and J lost 2 bases, with 7 bases between them. The germline CDR1 and CDR2 sequences are KGHSH and LQKENI. The CDR3 is 14 residues long. The CDR3 loop is CASSPGGGNQPQHF. CDR3 DNA: TGTGCCAGCTCACCAGGGGGTGGCAATCAGCCCCAGCATTTT.

In DNA, the CDR3 is TGTGCCAGCAGTCGGGACGGACCCCGAGCCGGGGAGCTGTTTTTT. It translates to CASSRDGPRAGELFF. The rearrangement joins TRBV2 to TRBJ2-2, with D perhaps TRBD1 or TRBD2 (5 bases each). Between the trimmed V and J ends, which lost 5 bases and 6 bases, there was a span of 16 bases. The CDR3 spans 15 residues. Per the germline V gene, CDR1 is SNHLY and CDR2 is FYNNEI.

The chain recombines TRBV19 with TRBJ1-2; possible D gene TRBD1, 5 bases. The V gene lost 7 bases and the J gene lost 5 bases, with 23 bases spanning the gap. CDR1 LNHDA and CDR2 SQIVND come from the germline V gene (reference sequence). This CDR3 spans 16 amino acids. CDR3 DNA: TGTGCCAGTAATGGGGCGGGCAGGGCCCCTTGGTATGGCTACACCTTC. Its translation: CASNGAGRAPWYGYTF. Looking up the rest from reference TRBV19 and TRBJ1-2 gives the full variable domain: DGGITQSPKYLFRKEGQNVTLSCEQNLNHDAMYWYRQDPGQGLRLIYYSQIVNDFQKGDIAEGYSVSREKKESFPLTVTSAQKNPTAFYLCASNGAGRAPWYGYTFGSGTRLTVV.

The gene calls are TRBV7-6 and TRBJ2-5; D gene uncertain. V lost 5 bases to trimming and J lost 7 bases, with 11 bases between them. The CDR3 extends over 12 amino acids. Germline CDR1 SGHVS, CDR2 FNYEAQ. In nucleotides, the CDR3 is TGTGCCAGCAGCGAAACGACGGGGACCCAGTACTTC. Amino acid sequence: CASSETTGTQYF.

This chain links TRBV5-1 with TRBJ1-4; 10 bases are shared with TRBD1. V was clipped by 4 bases and J by 4 bases; unmatched bases: 7. This CDR3 region has 16 residues. Germline V gene sequence: CDR1 SGHRS, CDR2 YFSETQ. In DNA form, the CDR3 reads TGCGCCAGCAGCGACGGACAGGGGGGGAATAATGAAAAACTGTTTTTT. Amino acid sequence: CASSDGQGGNNEKLFF.

V is TRBV19 and J is TRBJ1-1; TRBD1 matches at 8 bases. J lost 0 bases, V lost 6 bases, and 9 bases had no gene match. The CDR3 has 16 residues. CDR1 and CDR2 from the germline V gene are LNHDA and SQIVND (reference sequence). The CDR3 here is CASRRGTGVMNTEAFF. DNA of the CDR3: TGTGCCAGTAGGAGAGGGACAGGAGTAATGAACACTGAAGCTTTCTTT.

J is TRBJ2-7 and V is TRBV10-3; TRBD2 is a possible D gene (6 bases). From germline, CDR1 is ENHRY and CDR2 SYGVKD. V lost 8 bases, J lost 4 bases, and 12 bases lay in between. The CDR3 runs 12 residues. DNA of the CDR3: TGTGCCATCGGGACTCCAATTTACGAGCAGTACTTC. Protein: CAIGTPIYEQYF.

V and J are TRBV15 and TRBJ1-5; TRBD1 agrees at 7 bases. V shed 0 bases, J shed 10 bases, and the junction held 9 bases outside the gene matches. This CDR3 region has 15 residues. Germline V gene data show CDR1 as LNHNV and CDR2 as YYDKDF (reference sequence). CDR3 in amino acids: CATSRDRQGPHPQHF. Here the CDR3 DNA reads TGTGCCACCAGCAGAGACCGACAGGGCCCTCATCCCCAGCATTTT. The variable domain in full, with the rest retrieved from reference TRBV15 and TRBJ1-5, is DAMVIQNPRYQVTQFGKPVTLSCSQTLNHNVMYWYQQKSSQAPKLLFHYYDKDFNNEADTPDNFQSRRPNTSFCFLDIRSPGLGDTAMYLCATSRDRQGPHPQHFGDGTRLSIL.

The chain combines TRBV30 with TRBJ1-5; 7 bases are shared with TRBD1. V shed 3 bases, J shed 3 bases, and the junction held 5 bases outside the gene matches. Germline V gives CDR1 GTSNPN, CDR2 SVGIG (reference sequence). The CDR3 contains 14 residues. This chain's CDR3 is CAWSRGTVNQPQHF. The CDR3 DNA sequence: TGTGCCTGGAGCCGCGGGACAGTCAATCAGCCCCAGCATTTT.

This sequence joins TRBV7-6 and TRBJ2-7, with TRBD1 matching 8 bases. The CDR3 covers 15 residues. The V gene's germline CDR1 is SGHVS and CDR2 FNYEAQ. The V and J ends lost 1 base and 0 bases, in that order; junction bases with no gene match: 2. This CDR3 reads CASSLGQGNSYEQYF. DNA for the CDR3: TGTGCCAGCAGCTTAGGACAGGGGAACTCCTACGAGCAGTACTTC.

The chain recombines TRBV13 with TRBJ2-2; possible D gene TRBD2, 6 bases. Looked up from germline, CDR1 is PRHDT and CDR2 is FYEKMQ (reference sequence). With 3 bases removed from V and 4 bases from J, the gap between germline ends came to 18 bases. The CDR3 totals 17 residues. For the CDR3, the DNA is TGTGCCAGCAGCTTTCTAGTCGGGGCGGGGCGCACCGGGGAGCTGTTTTTT. Protein product: CASSFLVGAGRTGELFF. Looking up the rest from reference TRBV13 and TRBJ2-2 gives the full variable domain: AAGVIQSPRHLIKEKRETATLKCYPIPRHDTVYWYQQGPGQDPQFLISFYEKMQSDKGSIPDRFSAQQFSDYHSELNMSSLELGDSALYFCASSFLVGAGRTGELFFGEGSRLTVL.

This clone has only a few counts. The CDR3: CASSQDQEGANQPQHF. CDR3 sequence (DNA): TGTGCCAGCAGCCAAGATCAAGAGGGTGCCAATCAGCCCCAGCATTTT. V is TRBV4-2 and J is TRBJ1-5; D is unresolved. The CDR3 loop spans 16 amino acids. Trimming took off 0 bases at V and 3 bases at J, with 12 bases between the two ends. The germline gives CDR1 LGHNA, CDR2 YNFKEQ.

This clone was observed once. The chain is built from TRBV4-2 and TRBJ2-1; 7 positions agree with TRBD2. Germline values: CDR1 LGHNA, CDR2 YNFKEQ. The CDR3 has 15 amino acids. With V trimmed by 0 bases and J by 10 bases, 9 bases remained unmatched. The CDR3 reads CASSQDLGGRGEQFF. The DNA for the CDR3 is TGTGCCAGCAGCCAAGATCTGGGGGGGAGGGGAGAGCAGTTCTTC.

The J gene is TRBJ2-7, the V gene TRBV6-1; 8 nucleotides agree with TRBD1. Unmatched junction bases numbered 1, after V lost 5 bases and J lost 4 bases. The germline V gene has CDR1 MNHNS and CDR2 SASEGT. The CDR3 has 12 amino acids. In DNA, the CDR3 is TGTGCCAGCAGTAGGACAGGGTACGAGCAGTACTTC. Encoded protein: CASSRTGYEQYF.

This clone was counted only a few times. The rearrangement links TRBV6-1 to TRBJ1-6; D may be TRBD1 (6 bases). V lost 0 bases and J 7 bases, leaving 7 bases between the germline ends. The CDR3 is 14 amino acids. Germline values: CDR1 MNHNS, CDR2 SASEGT. The CDR3 DNA is TGTGCCAGCAGTGAAGCCGACAGGAATTCACCCCTCCACTTT. Translated, it gives CASSEADRNSPLHF.